Listed here are 16 T cell receptor beta chains from one sample, sequenced in a study of T cells in Graves' hyperthyroidism and ophthalmopathy (dated by TCRdb to the late 2010s). Receptor libraries were prepared by multiplex PCR. The instrument was an Illumina HiSeq 2000. The TCR beta CDR3 regions were amplified from RNA transcripts. The TCR CDR3 was subjected to a first round of RT-PCR using the HTBI primer set and the Qiagen OneStep RT-PCR kit. The public reads were run again by TCRdb, first through fastp at Q25 and then through MiXCR, and only productive beta chains were kept. Rows are unified per CDR3 protein, each entry keeping the most common DNA and genes. Across this sample there are 650,000 to 850,000 distinct CDR3 sequences, with 15% to 20% seen only once. The ten largest clones add up to approximately 15% of the sample. The sample consisted of blood. The receptors originated from a woman between 45 and 60 years old with Graves' hyperthyroidism that later progressed to Graves' ophthalmopathy.

In this sample, this clonotype turned up a few times. For the CDR3, the DNA is TGTGCCAGTAGTCTCCAGCGGGGGAGGTACGAGCAGTACTTC. It translates to CASSLQRGRYEQYF. V gene TRBV19 combines with J gene TRBJ2-7, with 8 nucleotides matching TRBD2. From germline, CDR1 is LNHDA and CDR2 SQIVND (reference sequence). Trimming took 5 bases from V and 4 from J; bases not matched to a gene: 7. The CDR3 has 14 residues.

The rearrangement joins TRBV5-6 to TRBJ2-6; possibly TRBD1 for D (5 bases). Germline V gene lookup returns CDR1 SGHDT and CDR2 YYEEEE. The V gene lost 6 bases and the J gene lost 3 bases, with 13 bases spanning the gap. The CDR3 has 15 residues. The CDR3, as DNA: TGTGCCAGCACCAGCGTCAGGGATGGGGCCAACGTCCTGACTTTC. Amino acids: CASTSVRDGANVLTF.

There are a few counts of this clonotype. The V gene is TRBV6-1, the J gene TRBJ2-3, with 9 bases matching TRBD2. The J segment lost 1 base and the V segment lost 4 bases, leaving 0 bases of the junction unmatched. This CDR3 contains 14 residues. Looked up from germline, CDR1 is MNHNS and CDR2 is SASEGT. CDR3 amino acids: CASSGTSGTDTQYF. CDR3 in DNA: TGTGCCAGCAGTGGGACTAGCGGCACAGATACGCAGTATTTT.

The gene calls are TRBV6-1 and TRBJ2-5; TRBD2 agrees at 9 bases. The ends lost 6 bases at V and 1 base at J; junction bases unmatched: 6. The CDR3 runs to 15 residues. Per germline, CDR1 MNHNS and CDR2 SASEGT. Here the CDR3 reads CASSSSGALQETQYF. The CDR3 nucleotides read TGTGCCAGCAGCTCTAGCGGGGCGCTCCAAGAGACCCAGTACTTC.

This clonotype showed up many times. The chain is built from TRBV20-1 and TRBJ2-1; no firm D call. The V gene's germline CDR1 is DFQATT and CDR2 SNEGSKA (reference sequence). V was trimmed by 3 bases and J by 3 bases, leaving 3 bases between them. The CDR3 sequence is 11 residues long. For the CDR3, the DNA is TGCAGTGCTAGGGGCTACAATGAGCAGTTCTTC. As protein: CSARGYNEQFF.

The gene calls are TRBV28 and TRBJ1-5, with 7 positions matching TRBD1. From germline, CDR1 is MDHEN and CDR2 SYDVKM. CDR3 length: 18 amino acids. Losses at the gene ends were 4 bases for V and 0 bases for J; bases not matched to a gene: 12. The CDR3 is CASSYHSGTEYSNQPQHF. The CDR3 nucleotides are TGTGCCAGCAGTTACCATAGTGGGACAGAGTATAGCAATCAGCCCCAGCATTTT.

The chain links TRBV7-3 to TRBJ2-6, with D uncertain. The CDR3 has 14 amino acids. Trimming stripped 6 bases from V and 0 bases from J, with 6 bases between. Germline-derived CDR1 and CDR2 are SGHTA and FQGTGA. CDR3 residues: CASRPHSGANVLTF. The DNA of the CDR3 is TGTGCCAGCAGACCGCACTCTGGGGCCAACGTCCTGACTTTC. Looking up the rest from reference TRBV7-3 and TRBJ2-6 gives the full variable domain: GAGVSQTPSNKVTEKGKYVELRCDPISGHTALYWYRQSLGQGPEFLIYFQGTGAADDSGLPNDRFFAVRPEGSVSTLKIQRTERGDSAVYLCASRPHSGANVLTFGAGSRLTVL.

This clonotype was found many times. J is TRBJ2-7 and V is TRBV5-1, with D hard to call. The CDR3 totals 13 residues. Germline lookup yields CDR1 SGHRS and CDR2 YFSETQ. The germline V and J ends were trimmed by 0 bases and 2 bases, with 6 bases remaining between them. The CDR3 bases are TGCGCCAGCAGCTTGGAACCCACCTACGAGCAGTACTTC. Its translation is CASSLEPTYEQYF.

This clonotype has only one observation. The chain is built from TRBV7-9 and TRBJ2-7; TRBD1 matches 7 bases. Germline CDR1 is SEHNR and CDR2 is FQNEAQ (reference sequence). The CDR3 sequence is 15 residues long. With V trimmed by 1 base and J by 7 bases, 10 bases remained unmatched. The chain's CDR3 is CASSLVPGQAGEQYF. In nucleotides, the CDR3 is TGTGCCAGCAGCTTAGTCCCCGGACAGGCCGGGGAGCAGTACTTC. Full variable domain (rest looked up from reference TRBV7-9 and TRBJ2-7): DTGVSQNPRHKITKRGQNVTFRCDPISEHNRLYWYRQTLGQGPEFLTYFQNEAQLEKSRLLSDRFSAERPKGSFSTLEIQRTEQGDSAMYLCASSLVPGQAGEQYFGPGTRLTVT.

Comments on this clonotype: A much larger clone differs from this one at a single base, so this may be a read error. The rearrangement links TRBV24-1 to TRBJ2-3; D may be TRBD2 (6 bases). Germline V gene sequence: CDR1 KGHDR, CDR2 SFDVKD. V was shortened by 1 base and J by 4 bases, with 14 bases between the two germline ends. This CDR3 spans 16 amino acids. The CDR3 spells CATSDFLGPSADTQYF. In DNA form, the CDR3 reads TGTGCCACCAGTGATTTCCTTGGTCCTAGCGCAGATACGCAGTATTTT.

V and J are TRBV4-1 and TRBJ1-4, with a possible D match to TRBD1 (6 bases). The CDR3 runs 15 residues. Looked up from germline, CDR1 is MGHRA and CDR2 is YSYEKL. The V end was cut by 3 bases, the J end by 3 bases, with 11 bases between. The CDR3 DNA reads as TGCGCCAGCAGCCAGGAGAGGACAGCTAATGAAAAACTGTTTTTT. Protein sequence: CASSQERTANEKLFF.

The table lists this clonotype with a few counts. The CDR3 is CASSPSDGSSYNEQFF. The CDR3 DNA follows: TGTGCCAGCAGCCCTTCGGACGGAAGCTCCTACAATGAGCAGTTCTTC. The chain couples TRBV5-4 to TRBJ2-1; D ambiguous. The germline V and J ends were trimmed by 4 bases and 0 bases, with 14 bases remaining between them. Germline-derived CDR1 and CDR2 are SGHNT and YYREEE (reference sequence). The CDR3 consists of 16 residues.

This clonotype was detected many times. The V and J genes are TRBV6-2 or TRBV6-3 and TRBJ2-4; D not certain. The CDR3 runs 17 residues. Germline V lookup: CDR1 MNHEY, CDR2 SVGEGT. The V end lost 5 bases, the J end lost 0 bases, and 17 bases lay between the germline ends. The CDR3 sequence: CASSTLLSGLAKNIQYF. In DNA, the CDR3 is TGTGCCAGCAGTACTCTTCTTTCCGGATTAGCCAAAAACATTCAGTACTTC.

The chain has TRBV5-6 and TRBJ2-7; no definite D call. Germline values: CDR1 SGHDT, CDR2 YYEEEE. The CDR3 loop spans 15 amino acids. With 0 bases removed from V and 2 bases from J, the gap between germline ends came to 12 bases. In DNA form, the CDR3 reads TGTGCCAGCAGCTTGGCCTTAGAGCCTCCCTACGAGCAGTACTTC. Translating gives CASSLALEPPYEQYF.

This chain joins TRBV24-1 and TRBJ2-2; a possible D gene is TRBD2 (6 bases). V was clipped by 9 bases and J by 4 bases, with 20 bases between them. Per germline, CDR1 KGHDR and CDR2 SFDVKD. The CDR3 runs 16 residues. CDR3 protein: CATLPEGPRVTGELFF. DNA for the CDR3: TGTGCCACCCTTCCGGAGGGCCCGAGGGTCACCGGGGAGCTGTTTTTT.

This clonotype was counted only a few times. This rearrangement joins TRBV27 to TRBJ1-5; 8 bases align to TRBD1. Germline loops: CDR1 MNHEY, CDR2 SMNVEV (reference sequence). Trimming took 7 bases from V and 2 from J; bases not matched to a gene: 10. The CDR3 runs 16 residues. The CDR3 loop is CASTRTGLLGNQPQHF. The CDR3 DNA sequence: TGTGCCAGCACCCGGACAGGGCTTCTTGGCAATCAGCCCCAGCATTTT.